The rows below give T cell receptor beta chains drawn from one sample of a study of T cell responses to AZD1222 COVID-19 vaccine. The table came from immunoSEQ multiplex PCR; TCRdb's copy has only in-frame clones and leaves some out. The table has about 120,000 clones, about 91% seen once. The material was peripheral blood, obtained 28 days after the second AZD1222 dose. These receptors were taken from an adult who received the AZD1222 COVID-19 vaccine. Each CDR3 is given with its conserved first and last residue. The D gene is left open where the match is weak. A row's size may be missing; if present it is once, few, many or a size class.

v_call	j_call	d_call	clone_size	cdr3_nt	cdr3_aa
TRBV5-6	TRBJ1-1	TRBD1	NA	TGTGCCAGCAGCAAACCACTCAGGGGGGCTGAAGCTTTCTTT	CASSKPLRGAEAFF
TRBV12-3/TRBV12-4	TRBJ1-2	NA	NA	TGTGCCAGCAGTTTTCAGGGCGGCTACACCTTC	CASSFQGGYTF
TRBV15	TRBJ1-4	NA	few	TGTGCCACCAGCAGAGATCGACTCACCGATGAAAAACTGTTTTTT	CATSRDRLTDEKLFF
TRBV5-5	TRBJ1-2	NA	once	TGTGCCAGCAGCTTGGGGGGCCAGGACTATGGCTACACCTTC	CASSLGGQDYGYTF
TRBV21-1	TRBJ1-1	NA	NA	TGTGCCAGCAGCAGTCCTGAGGGACAGAACACTGAAGCTTTCTTT	CASSSPEGQNTEAFF
TRBV6-5	TRBJ1-3	TRBD1	NA	TGTGCCAGCAGTATGGGACAGTGGGGAAACACCATATATTTT	CASSMGQWGNTIYF
TRBV4-2	TRBJ1-1	NA	few	TGTGCCAGCAGCCAAGAATTAAGTTTTGGGCGAGCTTTCTTT	CASSQELSFGRAFF
TRBV4-3	TRBJ2-7	NA	NA	TGCGCCAGCAGCCAAGAAGGGCACGCGAGCTCCTACGAGCAGTACTTC	CASSQEGHASSYEQYF
TRBV6-2/TRBV6-3	TRBJ1-5	TRBD1	NA	TGTGCCAGCAGCCGGGACAGGGAAGTTCAGCCCCAGCATTTT	CASSRDREVQPQHF
TRBV7-3	TRBJ2-3	NA	once	TGTGCCAGCAGCTTAAGCCCCTCTGTGGTGGATACGCAGTATTTT	CASSLSPSVVDTQYF
TRBV7-3	TRBJ2-3	NA	once	TGTGCCAGCAGCCCCGGAACCGATGGGGGATTTACGCAGTATTTT	CASSPGTDGGFTQYF
TRBV11-2	TRBJ1-5	NA	NA	TGTGCCAGCAGCCCCCGGGGGGACGTAGATCAGCCCCAGCATTTT	CASSPRGDVDQPQHF
TRBV25-1	TRBJ1-1	TRBD1	NA	TGTGCCAGCCAACCCAACAGGGGGAGGAACACTGAAGCTTTCTTT	CASQPNRGRNTEAFF
TRBV19	TRBJ1-3	TRBD1	NA	TGTGCCAGTACCCTCGGACAGGTTGGAAACACCATATATTTT	CASTLGQVGNTIYF
TRBV4-2	TRBJ2-2	TRBD2	few	TGTGCCAGCAGCCAAGATGGCGGGGGGCCGGAGCTGTTTTTT	CASSQDGGGPELFF
TRBV24-1	TRBJ2-1	NA	once	TGTGCCACCAGTGACCTAGGGGGATCGGCCTACAATGAGCAGTTCTTC	CATSDLGGSAYNEQFF
TRBV27	TRBJ2-7	TRBD1	NA	TGTGCCAGCAGTCTAGCCTGGACAGGGACCTACGAGCAGTACTTC	CASSLAWTGTYEQYF
TRBV3-1/TRBV3-2	TRBJ2-7	NA	NA	TGTGCCAGCAGCCAACAGGGTGGATCCGAGCAGTACTTC	CASSQQGGSEQYF
TRBV7-3	TRBJ1-1	NA	NA	TGTGCCAGCAGCCTCGGCCAAGGATGGGGGGAGGAAGCTTTCTTT	CASSLGQGWGEEAFF
TRBV12-3/TRBV12-4	TRBJ1-2	TRBD1	NA	TGTGCCAGCAGCTGGGGACAGGGGAACGGCTACACCTTC	CASSWGQGNGYTF
TRBV4-1	TRBJ2-4	TRBD2	NA	TGCGCCAGCAGCCCAGGACTAGCGGGGGGGCCGGCCAAAAACATTCAGTACTTC	CASSPGLAGGPAKNIQYF
TRBV19	TRBJ2-6	NA	NA	TGTGCCAGTAGTATATCTGGGATTGGGGGTTCTGGGGCCAACGTCCTGACTTTC	CASSISGIGGSGANVLTF
TRBV6-2/TRBV6-3	TRBJ2-2	NA	once	TGTGCCAGCAGCCGAGAGACAGTGTACACCGGGGAGCTGTTTTTT	CASSRETVYTGELFF
TRBV9	TRBJ1-2	TRBD1	NA	TGTGCCAGCAGCGTAGATGGGAGGGGGCAGGATGGCTACACCTTC	CASSVDGRGQDGYTF
TRBV27	TRBJ2-7	NA	NA	TGTGCCAGCAGTAGGGCCGAGCAGTACTTC	CASSRAEQYF
TRBV6-5	TRBJ2-2	TRBD1	NA	TGTGCCAGCAGTCGGGACAGAGTTCACACCGGGGAGCTGTTTTTT	CASSRDRVHTGELFF
TRBV27	TRBJ2-7	TRBD1	NA	TGTGCCAGCAGTTTTTTCTCTCAGGACAGGGGCTACGAGCAGTACTTC	CASSFFSQDRGYEQYF
TRBV4-1	TRBJ2-6	NA	NA	TGCGCCAGCAGCCAAGGACTTGGGGCCAACGTCCTGACTTTC	CASSQGLGANVLTF
TRBV4-3	TRBJ1-2	TRBD1	NA	TGCGCCAGCAGCCATCCGGGACAGACCTACTATGGCTACACCTTC	CASSHPGQTYYGYTF
TRBV14	TRBJ1-5	NA	NA	TGTGCCAGCAGCCCGAGTACTGCAGACAGCAATCAGCCCCAGCATTTT	CASSPSTADSNQPQHF
TRBV7-9	TRBJ1-2	NA	NA	TGTGCCAGCAGCTTAGGGGCAGATCGGGGCTACACCTTC	CASSLGADRGYTF
TRBV24-1	TRBJ2-3	TRBD2	NA	TGTGCCACCAGTGATATTGCGGGGGGGAACACAGATACGCAGTATTTT	CATSDIAGGNTDTQYF
TRBV11-2	TRBJ1-5	NA	NA	TGTGCCAGCAGCTTATCCCCGGGGGGCAATCAGCCCCAGCATTTT	CASSLSPGGNQPQHF
TRBV7-2	TRBJ2-3	NA	NA	TGTGCCAGCAGCTCCGACCCTAGACAGTTTGGAGGCACAGATACGCAGTATTTT	CASSSDPRQFGGTDTQYF
TRBV9	TRBJ2-5	TRBD2	NA	TGTGCCAGCAGCGTATCAATGAGCGGGGGGGTAAAAGAGACCCAGTACTTC	CASSVSMSGGVKETQYF
TRBV3-1/TRBV3-2	TRBJ2-3	TRBD1	once	TGTGCCAGCAGCCAAATGCGGGACAGGGTGTGGACAGATACGCAGTATTTT	CASSQMRDRVWTDTQYF
TRBV2	TRBJ2-5	NA	NA	TGTGCCAGCAGGGGGGACTCTGCCGAGACCCAGTACTTC	CASRGDSAETQYF
TRBV7-2	TRBJ2-4	TRBD1	NA	TGTGCCAGCAGCTTAAGGTCCGGGACAGGGGGGGACAAAAACATTCAGTACTTC	CASSLRSGTGGDKNIQYF
TRBV20-1	TRBJ2-2	NA	NA	TGCAGTGCTAGTGGACCCCCGAACACCGGGGAGCTGTTTTTT	CSASGPPNTGELFF
TRBV10-3	TRBJ1-4	NA	NA	TGTGCCATCAGAGGACACCCTAATGAAAAACTGTTTTTT	CAIRGHPNEKLFF
TRBV5-6	TRBJ1-6	TRBD1	NA	TGTGCCAGCAGCCTCAACAGGGGACAAGATAATTCACCCCTCCACTTT	CASSLNRGQDNSPLHF
TRBV4-1	TRBJ1-1	NA	few	TGCGCCAGCAGCCATTACACTGAAGCTTTCTTT	CASSHYTEAFF
TRBV28	TRBJ1-3	TRBD1	NA	TGTGCCAGCAGGGAACAGGGGGCGCCTGGAAACACCATATATTTT	CASREQGAPGNTIYF
TRBV6-5	TRBJ1-1	NA	NA	TGTGCCAGCAGTTACTTAGTGGGTCAGAACACTGAAGCTTTCTTT	CASSYLVGQNTEAFF
TRBV13	TRBJ1-1	NA	NA	TGTGCCAGCAGCTTAACGGGGGTTGAAGCTTTCTTT	CASSLTGVEAFF
TRBV9	TRBJ1-4	TRBD1	NA	TGTGCCAGCAGCGTTCCCGGGGACAGCTACACAGGAACTAATGAAAAACTGTTTTTT	CASSVPGDSYTGTNEKLFF
TRBV5-1	TRBJ2-5	TRBD1	NA	TGCGCCAGCAGCTACAGGGGACAAGAGACCCAGTACTTC	CASSYRGQETQYF
TRBV11-2	TRBJ1-6	NA	NA	TGTGCCAGCAGCCCCCGGACGGGTAATTCACCCCTCCACTTT	CASSPRTGNSPLHF
TRBV29-1	TRBJ1-1	NA	NA	TGCAGCGTTGTATTGGGGGTCACTGAAGCTTTCTTT	CSVVLGVTEAFF
TRBV19	TRBJ1-5	NA	NA	TGTGCCAGTAGTATAACGTGGGGGGGCAATCAGCCCCAGCATTTT	CASSITWGGNQPQHF
TRBV13	TRBJ2-1	TRBD1	NA	TGTGCCAGCAGCTACGCCGGGACAGGGGGATACAATGAGCAGTTCTTC	CASSYAGTGGYNEQFF
TRBV6-1	TRBJ1-2	NA	NA	TGTGCCAGCAGTGAGGGGTCCTATGGCTACACCTTC	CASSEGSYGYTF
TRBV4-2	TRBJ2-3	TRBD1	NA	TGTGCCAGCAGCCAAGGGACAGGGAGGGATACGCAGTATTTT	CASSQGTGRDTQYF
TRBV6-5	TRBJ1-6	TRBD1	NA	TGTGCCAGCAGTAGGGGACAGGGGGCAGGATCACCCCTCCACTTT	CASSRGQGAGSPLHF
TRBV12-3/TRBV12-4	TRBJ2-5	NA	NA	TGTGCCAGCAGTTTAGCCCAAGGGACCCAGTACTTC	CASSLAQGTQYF
TRBV10-3	TRBJ2-3	TRBD2	once	TGTGCCATCAGGACTAGCGGGGGGGCCAAAGATACGCAGTATTTT	CAIRTSGGAKDTQYF
TRBV11-2	TRBJ2-7	NA	many	TGTGCCAGCAGCTTAGCCCTAAGCTCCTACGAGCAGTACTTC	CASSLALSSYEQYF
TRBV7-2	TRBJ1-5	NA	NA	TGTGCCAGCAGCTTAGTTGGTGGCGGACGTAGCAATCAGCCCCAGCATTTT	CASSLVGGGRSNQPQHF
TRBV10-3	TRBJ2-5	TRBD2	NA	TGTGCCATCAGGGGACTAGCGGGGGGTAAAGAGACCCAGTACTTC	CAIRGLAGGKETQYF
TRBV18	TRBJ1-1	NA	NA	TGTGCCAGCTCACCACCGTTTGGTGACACTGAAGCTTTCTTT	CASSPPFGDTEAFF